What follows is one TCR beta chain and its context. The antigen is not known. These data belong to a study of cytomegalovirus exposure and HLA in healthy donors. Researchers ran the PCR with 60 Vbeta and 13 Jbeta primers. As handled by the study authors: Some 10 million of some 80 million unique TCR beta chains were shared, per a later count. Sequenced by immunoSEQ multiplex PCR; TCRdb stores in-frame clones only, minus some. V and J calls and clone size are those listed in that table; D and trimming were worked out from the DNA. The sample lists roughly 59,000 clones, 65% to 80% occurring once. Trimming shortened V by 6 bases and J by 5 bases, and 11 bases separated the two germline ends. The V gene's germline CDR1 is SNHLY and CDR2 FYNNEI. CDR3 length equals 13 residues. Overall study findings and caveats: Immune exposure information comprised only CMV serostatus.

J is TRBJ1-5 and V is TRBV2; no clear D gene. The sequenced sample consisted of PBMCs. This sequence originates from a man aged 40-49 years in good health and CMV-seropositive. CDR3 sequence (DNA): TGTGCCAGCAGCGGGAGCAGAGATCAGCCCCAGCATTTT. Protein sequence: CASSGSRDQPQHF.